These 10 T cell receptor beta chains originate from one sample sequenced in a study of cytomegalovirus exposure and HLA in healthy donors. The PCR made use of 60 Vbeta and 13 Jbeta primers. Profiled with immunoSEQ multiplex PCR; TCRdb holds only in-frame clones, not every one. The sample's table shows about 52,000 clones. The sequenced sample consisted of PBMCs. Receptors were obtained from a woman aged 55-69 years in good health and CMV-seropositive.

The chain employs TRBV7-9 and TRBJ2-7, with 11 bases fitting TRBD2. This CDR3 region has 14 residues. Germline V gives CDR1 SEHNR, CDR2 FQNEAQ (reference sequence). V trimming: 6 bases; J trimming: 5 bases; junction bases outside the gene matches: 6. The CDR3 region has the DNA TGTGCCAGCAGTATGACTAGCGGGGTCGACGAGCAGTACTTC. As protein: CASSMTSGVDEQYF.

V is TRBV4-1 and J is TRBJ1-1, with D possibly matching TRBD1 (6 bases). The CDR3 length is 15 residues. V was cut by 1 base and J by 2 bases, with 11 bases left in between. Germline CDR1 is MGHRA and CDR2 is YSYEKL. As DNA, the CDR3 is TGCGCCAGCAGCCAAGGTACAGGGCCAAACACTGAAGCTTTCTTT. Protein: CASSQGTGPNTEAFF.

J is TRBJ2-5 and V is TRBV9; the match to TRBD2 covers 10 bases. The trim removed 5 bases at V and 5 bases at J, leaving 6 bases unmatched. The germline gives CDR1 SGDLS, CDR2 YYNGEE. This CDR3 is 14 amino acids long. CDR3 loop: CASRSGGAEETQYF. In DNA, the CDR3 is TGTGCCAGCAGGAGCGGGGGGGCGGAGGAGACCCAGTACTTC.

J is TRBJ1-1 and V is TRBV19; D is possibly TRBD1 (5 bases). With 5 bases removed from V and 4 bases from J, the gap between germline ends came to 17 bases. The CDR3 totals 15 residues. Germline CDR1 reads LNHDA; CDR2 reads SQIVND (reference sequence). The CDR3 protein is CASSLGGRYTTEAFF. Here the CDR3 DNA reads TGTGCCAGTAGTCTCGGGGGACGGTATACCACTGAAGCTTTCTTT. The whole variable domain, remainder taken from reference TRBV19 and TRBJ1-1, is DGGITQSPKYLFRKEGQNVTLSCEQNLNHDAMYWYRQDPGQGLRLIYYSQIVNDFQKGDIAEGYSVSREKKESFPLTVTSAQKNPTAFYLCASSLGGRYTTEAFFGQGTRLTVV.

J is TRBJ1-1 and V is TRBV5-1; 9 bases agree with TRBD1. Unmatched junction bases numbered 2, after V lost 0 bases and J lost 5 bases. Germline assignment: CDR1 SGHRS and CDR2 YFSETQ. The CDR3 spans 14 residues. The CDR3 loop is CASSLGQGGTEAFF. DNA for the CDR3: TGCGCCAGCAGCTTGGGACAGGGGGGTACTGAAGCTTTCTTT. Full variable domain (missing parts from reference TRBV5-1 and TRBJ1-1): KAGVTQTPRYLIKTRGQQVTLSCSPISGHRSVSWYQQTPGQGLQFLFEYFSETQRNKGNFPGRFSGRQFSNSRSEMNVSTLELGDSALYLCASSLGQGGTEAFFGQGTRLTVV.

The V call is TRBV10-2, the J call TRBJ1-2, with D perhaps matching TRBD1 (5 bases). Germline CDR1 is WSHSY and CDR2 is SAAADI. Trimming stripped 4 bases from V and 1 base from J, with 7 bases between. This CDR3 has 13 residues. The CDR3 here is CASSGTLNYGYTF. The CDR3 DNA sequence: TGCGCCAGCAGTGGGACACTTAACTATGGCTACACCTTC.

About this clone: An end of the junction differs from the germline gene, which may be a read error. The same CDR3 arises from other DNA sequences in this sample as well. The chain uses TRBV6-6 and TRBJ2-7; possibly TRBD1 for D (5 bases). CDR3 length equals 12 residues. CDR1 is MNHNY, CDR2 SVGAGI, per germline (reference sequence). CDR3 nucleotides: TGTGCCAGCAGTGACAGCTCCTATGAGCAGTACTTC. It encodes CASSDSSYEQYF.

V usage is TRBV15 and J usage is TRBJ1-2; D is undetermined. Trimming took 0 bases from V and 4 from J, leaving 12 bases between them. The CDR3 covers 15 residues. The germline CDR1 and CDR2 sequences are LNHNV and YYDKDF (reference sequence). CDR3 sequence (DNA): TGTGCCACCAGCAGAGATGAGGGCAGGAGCTATGGCTACACCTTC. Protein: CATSRDEGRSYGYTF.

The chain carries TRBV2 and TRBJ1-2, with TRBD1 matching 7 bases. The CDR3 spans 14 residues. Germline V lookup: CDR1 SNHLY, CDR2 FYNNEI. After removal of 7 bases from V and 1 base from J, the junction contained 6 bases not matched to a gene. DNA of the CDR3: TGTGCCAGCACGACAGGGATGAGTAACTATGGCTACACCTTC. Residues: CASTTGMSNYGYTF.

The rearrangement uses TRBV5-1 and TRBJ1-2; no reliable D call. V lost 1 base and J lost 3, with 7 bases in between. From germline, CDR1 is SGHRS and CDR2 YFSETQ. This CDR3 has 13 residues. The CDR3 loop is CASSLTVHYGYTF. CDR3 DNA sequence: TGCGCCAGCAGCTTGACGGTCCACTATGGCTACACCTTC.